These T cell receptor beta chains were read from a single sample in a study of blood T cell repertoires in COVID-19. The method was immunoSEQ multiplex PCR; TCRdb's version includes in-frame clones alone and lacks a portion of them. Among about 340,000 clones, around nine tenths were seen once, and the ten largest hold 2.5% to 4%. Sequencing was done on a sample of peripheral blood. The source is a woman younger than 30 who had recovered from COVID-19. The conserved cysteine and the conserved F or W are not part of the CDR3 here.

J gene,V gene,CDR3 protein
TRBJ1-4,TRBV19,ASSIGQGANEKLF
TRBJ2-4,TRBV5-1,ASSREGMAKNIQY
TRBJ2-3,TRBV4-1,ASSQGLAGSRTDTQY
TRBJ2-2,TRBV6-2/TRBV6-3,ASSYSIRWGRNTGELF
TRBJ2-5,TRBV10-3,AISHRESGTQY
TRBJ1-1,TRBV10-3,AISSGGTEAF
TRBJ1-1,TRBV6-2/TRBV6-3,ASSRDRGTEAF
TRBJ1-2,TRBV12-3/TRBV12-4,ASSGTWIGGYT
TRBJ1-4,TRBV2,ASSELGGYNEKLF
TRBJ1-1,TRBV12-3/TRBV12-4,ASSLQGALEAF
TRBJ1-1,TRBV7-2,ASSRLHRGGITEAF
TRBJ1-2,TRBV6-1,ASSDPTGVGGYT
TRBJ1-1,TRBV18,ASSPEDTRWTEAF
TRBJ2-1,TRBV5-1,ASSLGQGSTRGNEQF
TRBJ2-3,TRBV5-8,ASSLGRLAYTDTQY
TRBJ2-1,TRBV9,ASSAWGQGEYNEQF
TRBJ1-4,TRBV30,AWSSRWGQGKLF
TRBJ1-1,TRBV7-2,ASRKGYAQNTEAF
TRBJ2-3,TRBV3-1/TRBV3-2,ASSQLSGQGPDTQY
TRBJ2-3,TRBV10-2,ASRPQLAGGGTDTQY
TRBJ2-1,TRBV29-1,SVAHETSGISNEQF
TRBJ2-3,TRBV28,ASLGGDTQY
TRBJ2-3,TRBV28,ASSFLGLASTDTQY
TRBJ1-2,TRBV27,ASRLTTDYGYT
TRBJ1-2,TRBV4-1,ASSQTRGVQAYGYT
TRBJ2-4,TRBV5-1,ASSLTSGELAKNIQY
TRBJ2-3,TRBV29-1,SVEAGRADTQY
TRBJ1-5,TRBV2,ASSLDRGYQPQH
TRBJ2-3,TRBV5-4,ASSLGHTTDTQY
TRBJ2-2,TRBV4-3,ASSHEYHSTGELF
TRBJ1-4,TRBV19,ASTQTGVGEKLF
TRBJ2-5,TRBV6-2/TRBV6-3,ASSYSTVLAGGGY
TRBJ2-1,TRBV7-2,ASSDGLAGGLNEQF
TRBJ1-1,TRBV24-1,ATRPDRGGTTEAF
TRBJ1-3,TRBV7-2,ASSLNQGGATIY
TRBJ2-2,TRBV6-1,ASSEFRTGELF
TRBJ1-2,TRBV15,ATSRGRGAGGYT
TRBJ2-1,TRBV27,ASSPRSYNEQF
TRBJ1-2,TRBV7-9,ASSLPGQGGSRYGYT
TRBJ1-1,TRBV10-3,AIRNRDTQNTEAF
TRBJ1-5,TRBV7-9,ASSSSRPGLNQPQH
TRBJ1-5,TRBV9,ASSSRIDRIYSNQPQH
TRBJ1-4,TRBV7-9,ASSATGGNGEKLF
TRBJ1-2,TRBV27,ASSFGRQGAFYYGYT
TRBJ1-1,TRBV9,ASSVGDTSWTEAF
TRBJ2-1,TRBV4-3,ASSPGTGGRREGRDEQF
TRBJ1-5,TRBV28,ASSSGTGGPLGNQPQH
TRBJ1-1,TRBV9,ASSPTGGRTEAF
TRBJ2-3,TRBV7-2,ASSSGTSPDTQY
TRBJ2-6,TRBV19,ASSPTTGGLGGANVLT